Shown below are 27 T cell receptor beta chains from a single sample sequenced in a study of blood T cell repertoires in COVID-19. Clones were sequenced by immunoSEQ multiplex PCR, and TCRdb holds only the in-frame ones, with some missing. This sample yields some 73,000 clones, of which approximately 85% are seen a single time; about a third belongs to the top ten. Sequenced material: peripheral blood. These receptors all come from a woman of 80 years or more with active or convalescent COVID-19.

The V and J genes are TRBV7-2 and TRBJ2-2; 15 bases fit TRBD2. Trimming cost V 5 bases and J 3 bases; bases outside gene matches: 4. CDR1 and CDR2 (germline): SGHTA, FQGNSA. The CDR3 is made up of 17 amino acids. DNA of the CDR3: TGTGCCAGCAGCGGACTAGCGGGGGGGCCCGACACCGGGGAGCTGTTTTTT. Translated: CASSGLAGGPDTGELFF.

The gene calls are TRBV6-4 and TRBJ1-5, with D perhaps TRBD1 (6 bases). V lost 5 bases and J 5 bases, leaving 10 bases between the germline ends. The germline V gene encodes CDR1 MRHNA and CDR2 SNTAGT. The CDR3 extends over 13 amino acids. CDR3 nucleotides: TGTGCCAGCAGTCAGGGGCCGCATCAGCCCCAGCATTTT. Encoded protein: CASSQGPHQPQHF.

The V gene is TRBV10-3, the J gene TRBJ2-5; TRBD1 matches at 9 bases. The germline gives CDR1 ENHRY, CDR2 SYGVKD. The CDR3 runs 15 residues. V trimming: 3 bases; J trimming: 6 bases; junction bases outside the gene matches: 8. CDR3 nucleotides: TGTGCCATCAGTGACTCCGGGACAGGGTCAAAGACCCAGTACTTC. It yields the protein CAISDSGTGSKTQYF.

J is TRBJ2-7 and V is TRBV19; TRBD1 agrees at 10 bases. This CDR3 comprises 13 residues. V trimming: 10 bases; J trimming: 3 bases; junction bases outside the gene matches: 6. Germline V CDR1 and CDR2: LNHDA, SQIVND (reference sequence). This CDR3 is CATEGQGNYEQYF. CDR3 coding DNA: TGTGCCACCGAGGGACAGGGGAACTACGAGCAGTACTTC.

The genes are TRBV2 and TRBJ1-4; D perhaps matches TRBD1 (5 bases). From germline, CDR1 is SNHLY and CDR2 FYNNEI. This CDR3 is built from 14 residues. Trimming cost V 2 bases and J 4 bases, with 8 bases left between them. The CDR3 DNA follows: TGTGCCAGCAGTGAACAGGGCAATAATGAAAAACTGTTTTTT. Its translation is CASSEQGNNEKLFF.

The chain employs TRBV7-2 and TRBJ2-6; 7 nucleotides agree with TRBD1. The trim removed 6 bases at V and 4 bases at J, leaving 3 bases unmatched. Germline-derived CDR1 and CDR2 are SGHTA and FQGNSA. The CDR3 loop spans 14 amino acids. CDR3 sequence (DNA): TGTGCCAGCAGTACAGGGGTCGGGGCCAACGTCCTGACTTTC. It translates to CASSTGVGANVLTF. The whole variable domain, filled in from reference TRBV7-2 and TRBJ2-6, reads GAGVSQSPSNKVTEKGKDVELRCDPISGHTALYWYRQSLGQGLEFLIYFQGNSAPDKSGLPSDRFSAERTGGSVSTLTIQRTQQEDSAVYLCASSTGVGANVLTFGAGSRLTVL.

There are a few counts of this clone. The J gene is TRBJ1-2, the V gene TRBV27, with 9 bases that match TRBD1. CDR3 size: 15 residues. After removal of 5 bases from V and 0 bases from J, the junction contained 4 bases not matched to a gene. CDR1 and CDR2 (germline): MNHEY, SMNVEV (reference sequence). The CDR3 DNA sequence: TGTGCCAGCAGTCCGGGACAGGGAACTAACTATGGCTACACCTTC. It is translated as CASSPGQGTNYGYTF.

This chain joins TRBV6-5 and TRBJ1-1, with TRBD1 matching over 7 bases. Germline trimming cut 7 bases from V and 11 bases from J; bases unmatched to any gene: 10. This CDR3 region has 12 residues. In germline, CDR1 is MNHEY, CDR2 SVGAGI. DNA for the CDR3: TGTGCCAGCACCAAAGACAGGGTCAGGGCTTTCTTT. Protein sequence: CASTKDRVRAFF.

The rearrangement uses TRBV20-1 and TRBJ1-2, with unresolved D. The CDR3 runs to 12 residues. Germline CDR1 reads DFQATT; CDR2 reads SNEGSKA (reference sequence). V was shortened by 3 bases and J by 8 bases, with 13 bases between the two germline ends. The CDR3 coding sequence is TGCAGTGCTAGTCACGGGGTTCAAGGCTACACCTTC. The encoded protein is CSASHGVQGYTF.

This clone was recorded only once. This chain links TRBV7-8 with TRBJ2-7; D is possibly TRBD2 (6 bases). V lost 1 base, J lost 3 bases, and 13 bases lay in between. CDR3 length equals 15 residues. The germline V gene has CDR1 SGHVS and CDR2 FQNEAQ. The CDR3 region is CASSLGRLGYYEQYF. The CDR3 DNA is TGTGCCAGCAGCTTAGGAAGACTAGGCTACTACGAGCAGTACTTC.

The V call is TRBV19, the J call TRBJ2-3; tentatively, D is TRBD2 (6 bases). The CDR3 consists of 12 residues. With 3 bases removed from V and 12 bases from J, the gap between germline ends came to 13 bases. Germline assignment: CDR1 LNHDA and CDR2 SQIVND (reference sequence). The CDR3 is CASSITGLHQYF. CDR3 bases: TGTGCCAGTAGTATTACGGGACTCCACCAGTATTTT.

The chain couples TRBV5-6 to TRBJ1-2, with 7 bases identical to TRBD1. This CDR3 region has 14 residues. The germline V gene has CDR1 SGHDT and CDR2 YYEEEE. V lost 2 bases, J lost 4 bases, and 5 bases stayed unmatched. CDR3 sequence: CASSLGGGAYGYTF. CDR3 coding DNA: TGTGCCAGCAGCTTAGGGGGCGGGGCCTATGGCTACACCTTC. The entire variable domain, with the rest obtained from reference TRBV5-6 and TRBJ1-2, is as follows: DAGVTQSPTHLIKTRGQQVTLRCSPKSGHDTVSWYQQALGQGPQFIFQYYEEEERQRGNFPDRFSGHQFPNYSSELNVNALLLGDSALYLCASSLGGGAYGYTFGSGTRLTVV.

A single count supports this clone. The V gene is TRBV5-1, the J gene TRBJ2-5; D perhaps matches TRBD1 (6 bases). Germline V gives CDR1 SGHRS, CDR2 YFSETQ. The CDR3 length is 14 residues. With 4 bases removed from V and 5 bases from J, the gap between germline ends came to 15 bases. In DNA form, the CDR3 reads TGCGCCAGCAGCAAACCCAGGGGAACGGAGACCCAGTACTTC. Protein: CASSKPRGTETQYF. The full variable domain, its missing parts supplied by reference TRBV5-1 and TRBJ2-5, is KAGVTQTPRYLIKTRGQQVTLSCSPISGHRSVSWYQQTPGQGLQFLFEYFSETQRNKGNFPGRFSGRQFSNSRSEMNVSTLELGDSALYLCASSKPRGTETQYFGPGTRLLVL.

The chain uses TRBV27 and TRBJ1-3; D not certain. V lost 2 bases and J lost 11, with 13 bases in between. This CDR3 is 13 amino acids long. The germline V gene has CDR1 MNHEY and CDR2 SMNVEV (reference sequence). This CDR3 is CASSLNRGNPIYF. The CDR3 bases are TGTGCCAGCAGTTTAAATCGGGGTAACCCCATATATTTT.

J is TRBJ2-1 and V is TRBV15; 10 bases match TRBD2. Trimming at V came to 3 bases and at J to 7 bases, leaving 6 bases not matched to a gene. Germline-derived CDR1 and CDR2 are LNHNV and YYDKDF (reference sequence). CDR3 length: 15 amino acids. CDR3 residues: CATSRGAGGLNEQFF. The DNA of the CDR3 is TGTGCCACCAGCAGGGGAGCGGGGGGGCTTAATGAGCAGTTCTTC.

The V and J genes are TRBV6-2 or TRBV6-3 and TRBJ1-5, with 9 bases that match TRBD1. Per germline, CDR1 MNHEY and CDR2 SVGEGT. V lost 6 bases and J lost 4; bases outside the gene matches: 13. The CDR3 covers 17 residues. The CDR3 is CASSRGLGTGKNQPQHF. The CDR3, as DNA: TGTGCCAGCAGCCGAGGCTTGGGGACAGGGAAAAATCAGCCCCAGCATTTT.

V usage is TRBV5-1 and J usage is TRBJ2-5; D is possibly TRBD2 (5 bases). From germline, CDR1 is SGHRS and CDR2 YFSETQ. Trimming shortened V by 6 bases and J by 2 bases, and 14 bases separated the two germline ends. The CDR3 has 14 amino acids. CDR3 DNA: TGCGCCAGCACCGGCGAGCGGCCTCAAGAGACCCAGTACTTC. Translation: CASTGERPQETQYF.

CDR3 residues: CASGTSGGSLQETQYF. Written as DNA, the CDR3 is TGTGCCAGTGGGACTAGCGGGGGCTCGTTACAAGAGACCCAGTACTTC. The chain recombines TRBV28 with TRBJ2-5, with TRBD2 matching 14 bases. The CDR3 has 16 amino acids. Germline V gene data show CDR1 as MDHEN and CDR2 as SYDVKM. The V and J ends lost 9 bases and 2 bases, in that order; junction bases with no gene match: 8.

The CDR3 sequence is CASSLRRFNEQFF. The DNA of the CDR3 is TGTGCCAGCAGCTTACGCAGGTTCAATGAGCAGTTCTTC. The chain joins TRBV7-2 to TRBJ2-1; D is undetermined. The CDR3 contains 13 residues. The germline V and J ends were trimmed by 2 bases and 6 bases, with 8 bases remaining between them. Germline V gives CDR1 SGHTA, CDR2 FQGNSA. Combining the CDR3 with reference TRBV7-2 and TRBJ2-1 gives the whole variable domain GAGVSQSPSNKVTEKGKDVELRCDPISGHTALYWYRQSLGQGLEFLIYFQGNSAPDKSGLPSDRFSAERTGGSVSTLTIQRTQQEDSAVYLCASSLRRFNEQFFGPGTRLTVL.

This clone was detected once. The chain joins TRBV11-3 to TRBJ1-2; TRBD1 aligns across 8 bases. The junction had 17 bases not matched to a gene; V was cut back by 5 bases and J by 6 bases. Per the germline V gene, CDR1 is SGHNT and CDR2 is YENEEA. This CDR3 has 17 residues. CDR3 amino acids: CASSKGSGQGAMDGYTF. For the CDR3, the DNA is TGTGCCAGCAGCAAAGGGAGCGGGCAGGGGGCGATGGATGGCTACACCTTC.

The genes are TRBV6-5 and TRBJ1-2, with 7 bases that match TRBD1. Trimming cost V 0 bases and J 4 bases; bases outside gene matches: 5. The CDR3 totals 15 residues. Germline V gene lookup returns CDR1 MNHEY and CDR2 SVGAGI. The CDR3 bases are TGTGCCAGCAGTTACTCATCTTCAGGGGGCTATGGCTACACCTTC. This translates into CASSYSSSGGYGYTF.

This chain joins TRBV24-1 and TRBJ2-2; TRBD1 matches at 10 bases. This CDR3 spans 18 amino acids. Unmatched junction bases numbered 12, after V lost 4 bases and J lost 5 bases. CDR1 and CDR2 (germline): KGHDR, SFDVKD. DNA of the CDR3: TGTGCCACCAGTGACTCCGGACGGACAGGGGGTCGAACCGGGGAGCTGTTTTTT. It is translated as CATSDSGRTGGRTGELFF.

The V call is TRBV5-1, the J call TRBJ1-3, with D possibly TRBD1 on 6 matching bases. Trimming took off 5 bases at V and 8 bases at J, with 17 bases between the two ends. Germline CDR1 reads SGHRS; CDR2 reads YFSETQ. The CDR3 totals 14 residues. CDR3 protein: CASSKGQRGDTIYF. The CDR3 DNA reads TGCGCCAGCAGTAAAGGACAGAGAGGGGACACCATATATTTT. The full variable domain, rest sourced from reference TRBV5-1 and TRBJ1-3, is KAGVTQTPRYLIKTRGQQVTLSCSPISGHRSVSWYQQTPGQGLQFLFEYFSETQRNKGNFPGRFSGRQFSNSRSEMNVSTLELGDSALYLCASSKGQRGDTIYFGEGSWLTVV.

The chain employs TRBV6-5 and TRBJ2-3, with TRBD2 identical over 8 bases. CDR1 and CDR2 from the germline V gene are MNHEY and SVGAGI. Unmatched junction bases numbered 6, after V lost 6 bases and J lost 1 base. CDR3 size: 15 residues. The CDR3 spells CASSPRRGGTDTQYF. In nucleotides, the CDR3 is TGTGCCAGCAGCCCGAGGCGGGGGGGCACAGATACGCAGTATTTT.

This chain uses TRBV19 with TRBJ1-2, with 8 bases that match TRBD1. The CDR3 contains 16 residues. V shed 3 bases, J shed 0 bases, and the junction held 6 bases outside the gene matches. Per germline, CDR1 LNHDA and CDR2 SQIVND (reference sequence). The CDR3 DNA sequence: TGTGCCAGTAGTATCGGCAGGGGGCCCACTAACTATGGCTACACCTTC. Translating it yields CASSIGRGPTNYGYTF.

This clone came up a few times. J is TRBJ1-1 and V is TRBV7-8; D gene uncertain. The germline CDR1 and CDR2 sequences are SGHVS and FQNEAQ. The CDR3 is 14 residues long. V was shortened by 5 bases and J by 0 bases, with 10 bases between the two germline ends. The CDR3 DNA is TGTGCCAGCAGCCTACAAAACATGAACACTGAAGCTTTCTTT. Protein product: CASSLQNMNTEAFF.

The chain joins TRBV29-1 to TRBJ2-3, with TRBD1 as a possible D gene (5 bases). Germline CDR1 reads SQVTM; CDR2 reads ANQGSEA. Between the trimmed V and J ends, which lost 4 bases and 1 base, there was a span of 12 bases. The CDR3 length is 14 residues. CDR3 loop: CSVVSRVGTDTQYF. The CDR3 nucleotides read TGCAGCGTTGTATCCAGGGTAGGCACAGATACGCAGTATTTT.